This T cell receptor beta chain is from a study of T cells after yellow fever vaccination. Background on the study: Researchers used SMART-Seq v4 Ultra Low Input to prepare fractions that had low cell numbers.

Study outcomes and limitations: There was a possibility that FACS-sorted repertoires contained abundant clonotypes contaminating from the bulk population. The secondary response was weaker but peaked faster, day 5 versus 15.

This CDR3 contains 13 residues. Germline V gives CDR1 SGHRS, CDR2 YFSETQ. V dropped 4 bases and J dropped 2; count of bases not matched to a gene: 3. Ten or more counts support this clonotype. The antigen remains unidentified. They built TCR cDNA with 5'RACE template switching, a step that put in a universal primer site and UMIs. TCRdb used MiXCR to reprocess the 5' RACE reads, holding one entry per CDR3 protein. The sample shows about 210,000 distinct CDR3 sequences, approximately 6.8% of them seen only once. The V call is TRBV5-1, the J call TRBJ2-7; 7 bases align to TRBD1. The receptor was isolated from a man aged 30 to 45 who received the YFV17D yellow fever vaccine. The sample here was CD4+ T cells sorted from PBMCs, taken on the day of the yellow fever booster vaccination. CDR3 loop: CASSKGTAYEQYF. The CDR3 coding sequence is TGCGCCAGCAGCAAAGGGACAGCCTACGAGCAGTACTTC.